One sample yielded the 10 T cell receptor beta chains listed below, sequenced in a study of cytomegalovirus exposure and HLA in healthy donors. PCR amplification relied on 60 Vbeta primers (plus 13 Jbeta primers). Only in-frame clones appear in the TCRdb table, and some are missing; sequencing was by immunoSEQ multiplex PCR. The profile covers under 200,000 clones, with 79% appearing a single time and 4.4% taken by the ten largest. The sequenced sample consisted of PBMCs. These receptors all come from a young woman in good health and CMV-seropositive.

The J gene is TRBJ1-1, the V gene TRBV5-1; 7 nucleotides agree with TRBD1. Losses at the gene ends were 4 bases for V and 1 base for J; bases not matched to a gene: 4. From germline, CDR1 is SGHRS and CDR2 YFSETQ. This CDR3 is 14 amino acids long. The CDR3 DNA follows: TGCGCCAGCAGCCCCCCAGGGGGGAACACTGAAGCTTTCTTT. Amino acids: CASSPPGGNTEAFF.

The chain employs TRBV29-1 and TRBJ1-4; tentative D call: TRBD1 (6 bases). Germline-derived CDR1 and CDR2 are SQVTM and ANQGSEA. The CDR3 length is 14 residues. Trimming took 4 bases from V and 11 from J, leaving 20 bases between them. The CDR3 DNA follows: TGCAGCGTTGGCATAGGGAACAGGGACAAGAAACTGTTTTTT. Its translation: CSVGIGNRDKKLFF.

The chain employs TRBV5-4 and TRBJ2-5; tentative D call: TRBD2 (5 bases). This CDR3 contains 13 residues. Trimming stripped 2 bases from V and 4 bases from J, with 9 bases between. Germline V gene data show CDR1 as SGHNT and CDR2 as YYREEE (reference sequence). CDR3 amino acids: CASSLRLAETQYF. The CDR3 nucleotides are TGTGCCAGCAGCTTACGCCTAGCAGAGACCCAGTACTTC.

The chain has TRBV2 and TRBJ2-1, with 10 bases lining up with TRBD2. CDR1 is SNHLY and CDR2 is FYNNEI in the germline V gene. The trim removed 3 bases at V and 3 bases at J, leaving 8 bases unmatched. This CDR3 has 17 residues. This CDR3 is CASSDRRASGSYNEQFF. The CDR3 DNA follows: TGTGCCAGCAGTGATAGAAGGGCTAGCGGGAGCTACAATGAGCAGTTCTTC.

This clone has just a few counts. The gene calls are TRBV2 and TRBJ1-5, with TRBD1 matching over 12 bases. The CDR3 is made up of 18 amino acids. Germline V lookup: CDR1 SNHLY, CDR2 FYNNEI. After removal of 6 bases from V and 1 base from J, the junction contained 10 bases not matched to a gene. The CDR3: CASRGPGQGAVSNQPQHF. CDR3 in DNA: TGTGCCAGCAGGGGGCCGGGACAGGGGGCTGTGAGCAATCAGCCCCAGCATTTT.

The V gene is TRBV6-5, the J gene TRBJ2-7; 10 bases are shared with TRBD1. Germline values: CDR1 MNHEY, CDR2 SVGAGI. The CDR3 covers 14 residues. V was pared by 6 bases and J by 2 bases, with 4 bases of the junction left unmatched. Here the CDR3 DNA reads TGTGCCAGCAGCCTGGGACAGGGGACCTACGAGCAGTACTTC. As protein: CASSLGQGTYEQYF.

This clone was seen more than once but under ten times. The chain employs TRBV4-3 and TRBJ1-2, with 7 bases identical to TRBD1. The V and J ends lost 4 bases and 6 bases, in that order; junction bases with no gene match: 14. The CDR3 is made up of 16 amino acids. CDR1 is LGHNA and CDR2 is YSLEER in the germline V gene. The CDR3 nucleotides are TGCGCCAGCAGCCCCGCCGGGACAGCAAGTCAAAATGGCTACACCTTC. It translates to CASSPAGTASQNGYTF.

The chain links TRBV7-9 to TRBJ1-1; possibly TRBD1 for D (6 bases). The CDR3 spans 16 residues. CDR1 and CDR2 from the germline V gene are SEHNR and FQNEAQ (reference sequence). The germline V and J ends were trimmed by 3 bases and 2 bases, with 16 bases remaining between them. In DNA form, the CDR3 reads TGTGCCAGCAGCTTTCCCCAGGGACAACGAAACACTGAAGCTTTCTTT. Translating it yields CASSFPQGQRNTEAFF.

V gene TRBV7-9 combines with J gene TRBJ2-2, with a possible D match to TRBD1 (6 bases). This CDR3 spans 17 amino acids. Germline-derived CDR1 and CDR2 are SEHNR and FQNEAQ (reference sequence). Trimming removed 5 bases from V and 0 bases from J, with 16 bases in between. The CDR3 reads CASSKGVRTANTGELFF. CDR3 bases: TGTGCCAGCAGCAAGGGGGTACGGACGGCGAACACCGGGGAGCTGTTTTTT.

The gene calls are TRBV10-3 and TRBJ1-1; D gene unclear. V was clipped by 8 bases and J by 2 bases, with 12 bases between them. The CDR3 is 13 amino acids. Germline V CDR1 and CDR2: ENHRY, SYGVKD. CDR3 DNA sequence: TGTGCCATCGGGAGCATTGCTAACACTGAAGCTTTCTTT. Amino acid sequence: CAIGSIANTEAFF.